The T cell receptor beta chain under discussion was sequenced for a study of T cells of healthy individuals (dated by TCRdb to 2017 to 2018). Note on this clonotype: The antigen it recognizes is unknown. Per-base quality was not reported, and no clone a single base away is much larger than it.

V and J lose 3 bases and 1 base, and a span of 16 bases separates them. The germline V gene (reference sequence) provides CDR1 DFQATT and CDR2 SNEGSKA. From cysteine to phenylalanine, the CDR3 is 16 amino acids long. Just CDR3 DNA is preserved here, 48 bases in frame from base 1. Library creation used 5' RACE. This sample was sequenced with an Illumina MiSeq. TCRdb reanalyzed the raw reads on its own, using fastp at Q25 for trimming and MiXCR for clone calling, and kept in-frame beta chains. CDR3 protein sequences are deduplicated, and each keeps its most common genes and DNA. The sample contains tens of thousands of distinct CDR3 sequences, roughly 14% of them found a single time. Jointly, the top ten make up about 16% of the sample.

This clonotype was obtained from a human donor in good health. The chain is encoded by TRBV20-1 joined to TRBJ1-3, and the D gene may be TRBD1, 6 bases matching. CDR3 sequence: CSASRGQYGSGNTIYF. Read as DNA, the sequence is TGCAGTGCTAGTAGGGGACAATATGGGTCTGGAAACACCATATATTTT.